These 7 T cell receptor beta chains share one sample of origin, sequenced in a study of blood T cell repertoires in COVID-19. Data came from immunoSEQ multiplex PCR; TCRdb stores just in-frame clones and leaves some out. This table holds tens of thousands of clones, roughly nine tenths found once. Material for sequencing was peripheral blood. These receptor sequences come from a man aged 50-60 years with active COVID-19.

The gene calls are TRBV5-1 and TRBJ1-6; D gene uncertain. The CDR3 totals 15 residues. Germline V CDR1 and CDR2: SGHRS, YFSETQ. Trimming took 4 bases from V and 8 from J, leaving 16 bases between them. The CDR3 loop reads CASSLNSPKDSPLHF. The CDR3 nucleotides read TGCGCCAGCAGCCTAAACAGCCCCAAGGATTCACCCCTCCACTTT.

The rearrangement uses TRBV11-2 and TRBJ1-2; TRBD1 agrees at 9 bases. V trimming: 5 bases; J trimming: 8 bases; junction bases outside the gene matches: 9. The CDR3 consists of 14 residues. Germline lookup yields CDR1 SGHAT and CDR2 FQNNGV. CDR3 loop: CASSDRDRVMGYTF. The DNA of the CDR3 is TGTGCCAGCAGCGACCGGGACAGGGTTATGGGCTACACCTTC.

The chain links TRBV6-1 to TRBJ1-5; D gene ambiguous. In germline, CDR1 is MNHNS, CDR2 SASEGT. V shed 2 bases and J shed 9 bases, with 17 bases lying between them. This CDR3 comprises 15 residues. The CDR3 nucleotides are TGTGCCAGCAGTGAATTCCCGACTTTGGCGCGGCCCCAGCATTTT. Translation: CASSEFPTLARPQHF.

V and J are TRBV3-1 (or the pseudogene TRBV3-2) and TRBJ2-1; 10 bases line up with TRBD2. This CDR3 spans 18 amino acids. CDR1 is LGHDT and CDR2 is YNNKEL in the germline V gene (reference sequence). Unmatched junction bases numbered 5, after V lost 0 bases and J lost 0 bases. This CDR3 is CASSQDLEREGSYNEQFF. CDR3 bases: TGTGCCAGCAGCCAAGATCTTGAGCGGGAGGGCTCCTACAATGAGCAGTTCTTC.

This chain's CDR3 is CATIHGVRLEQYF. The CDR3 nucleotides are TGTGCCACCATCCATGGTGTTCGGTTAGAGCAGTACTTC. The chain joins TRBV28 to TRBJ2-7; unclear D gene. The CDR3 spans 13 residues. V lost 10 bases, J lost 7 bases, and 20 bases lay in between. Germline V gene sequence: CDR1 MDHEN, CDR2 SYDVKM.

This sequence joins TRBV4-1 and TRBJ1-2; possibly TRBD1 for D (6 bases). CDR1 and CDR2 from the germline V gene are MGHRA and YSYEKL. The CDR3 length is 14 residues. Trimming shortened V by 1 base and J by 5 bases, and 11 bases separated the two germline ends. The CDR3, as DNA: TGCGCCAGCAGCCAAGGAGGCAGGGGTTATGGCTACACCTTC. Translation gives CASSQGGRGYGYTF.

This clone was counted once. This chain connects TRBV5-1 to TRBJ2-7, with 9 bases aligning to TRBD1. After removal of 2 bases from V and 1 base from J, the junction contained 4 bases not matched to a gene. Germline-derived CDR1 and CDR2 are SGHRS and YFSETQ. This CDR3 spans 15 amino acids. The CDR3 loop reads CASSLTGQGSYEQYF. The DNA of the CDR3 is TGCGCCAGCAGCTTAACAGGACAGGGGTCCTACGAGCAGTACTTC.